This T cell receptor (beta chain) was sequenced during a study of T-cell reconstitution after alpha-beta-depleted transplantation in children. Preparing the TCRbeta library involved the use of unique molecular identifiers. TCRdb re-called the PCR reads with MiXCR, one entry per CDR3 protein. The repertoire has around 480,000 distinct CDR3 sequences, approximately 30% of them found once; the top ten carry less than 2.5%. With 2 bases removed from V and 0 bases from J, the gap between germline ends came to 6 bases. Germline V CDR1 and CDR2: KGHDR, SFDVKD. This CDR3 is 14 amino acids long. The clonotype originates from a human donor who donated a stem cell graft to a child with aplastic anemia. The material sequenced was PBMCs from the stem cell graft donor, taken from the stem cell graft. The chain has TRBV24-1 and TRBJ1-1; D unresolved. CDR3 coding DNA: TGTGCCACCAGTGATTCTAATATGAACACTGAAGCTTTCTTT. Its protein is CATSDSNMNTEAFF.